This TCR beta chain was retrieved from a study of blood T cell repertoires in COVID-19. Turning to the study itself: There were acute and convalescent COVID-19 samples, and they came from the United States, Italy and Spain.

Produced via immunoSEQ multiplex PCR; TCRdb's table is partial and in-frame only. The table has 40,000 to 50,000 clones, 85% to 90% seen once. Study members were between roughly 18 and 100 years old and lived in 25 or so US regions. Self-reported history from a screening survey and questionnaire set each donor's cohort. Among Cohort 3 donors, those recovered had two negative PCRs, clearance, or symptom resolution. The TCR was taken from a woman in her forties or fifties who had recovered from COVID-19. Sequencing was done on a sample of PBMCs or T cells enriched from blood (not recorded which).

The CDR3: CASRLRDSSNSPLHF. In nucleotides, the CDR3 is TGTGCCAGCAGGCTCCGGGACAGCTCAAATTCACCCCTCCACTTT. V is TRBV7-2 and J is TRBJ1-6, with 7 bases aligning to TRBD1. The trim removed 6 bases at V and 7 bases at J, leaving 9 bases unmatched. CDR1 and CDR2 (germline): SGHTA, FQGNSA. The length of the CDR3 is 15 residues.